The present entry profiles one T cell receptor (beta chain) with its context. This entry is derived from a study of blood T cell repertoires in COVID-19. In the original analysis: Estimates of nucleated cell counts were drawn from the amplification of reference gene primers. Data came from immunoSEQ multiplex PCR; TCRdb stores just in-frame clones and leaves some out. Clonal size and the V and J genes are those of that table, whereas D and trimming came from the DNA. Of under 250,000 clones in the sample, approximately 85% were seen once. CDR1 is MNHEY and CDR2 is SMNVEV in the germline V gene (reference sequence). The CDR3 is 15 amino acids. Trimming took off 6 bases at V and 4 bases at J, with 15 bases between the two ends.

The rearrangement uses TRBV27 and TRBJ1-4; possibly TRBD1 for D (5 bases). Sequencing was done on a sample of peripheral blood. The TCR originated in an elderly man with acute or convalescent COVID-19. The CDR3 here is CASSLSRGGNEKLFF. In DNA, the CDR3 is TGTGCCAGCAGCCTCTCACGGGGGGGTAATGAAAAACTGTTTTTT.